Below are 10 T cell receptor beta chains sequenced from a single sample in a study of long-term antiretroviral therapy in people with HIV. With survey level as its setting, the immunoSEQ assay was v3.0. Profiled with immunoSEQ multiplex PCR; TCRdb holds only in-frame clones, not every one. The sample holds fewer than 35,000 clones; roughly 80% are singletons and the top ten take 14%. Sequencing was performed on unsorted PBMCs, taken 2.9 years after starting antiretroviral therapy. These receptors all stem from a man in his fifties with HIV.

V usage is TRBV6-6 and J usage is TRBJ1-1; no firm D call. Germline V gene lookup returns CDR1 MNHNY and CDR2 SVGAGI (reference sequence). V lost 6 bases to trimming and J lost 4 bases, with 6 bases between them. The CDR3 runs to 11 residues. As DNA, the CDR3 is TGTGCCAGCAGCCTCGCCACTGAAGCTTTCTTT. Its translation: CASSLATEAFF.

The V gene is TRBV6-5, the J gene TRBJ1-1; tentatively, D is TRBD1 (5 bases). This CDR3 has 14 residues. CDR1 MNHEY and CDR2 SVGAGI come from the germline V gene. The V end was cut by 6 bases, the J end by 10 bases, with 21 bases between. CDR3: CASSPAPWAQGAFF. The CDR3 region has the DNA TGTGCCAGCAGCCCCGCACCCTGGGCCCAGGGAGCTTTCTTT.

J is TRBJ1-5 and V is TRBV5-1; 7 bases map to TRBD1. The CDR3 totals 15 residues. In germline, CDR1 is SGHRS, CDR2 YFSETQ. V lost 2 bases and J lost 5; bases outside the gene matches: 7. CDR3 loop: CASSFLGGRDQPQHF. In nucleotides, the CDR3 is TGCGCCAGCAGCTTTCTAGGGGGCCGGGATCAGCCCCAGCATTTT.

The rearrangement links TRBV7-9 to TRBJ2-7; tentative D call: TRBD1 (5 bases). The V end was cut by 2 bases, the J end by 6 bases, with 11 bases between. This CDR3 comprises 13 residues. The germline gives CDR1 SEHNR, CDR2 FQNEAQ (reference sequence). CDR3 protein: CASSLNPQVEQYF. In DNA, the CDR3 is TGTGCCAGCAGCTTAAATCCACAGGTCGAGCAGTACTTC.

The sample holds one count of this clone. This chain joins TRBV6-6 and TRBJ1-1; the match to TRBD1 covers 7 bases. CDR3 length equals 15 residues. The V and J ends lost 7 bases and 1 base, in that order; junction bases with no gene match: 9. CDR1 is MNHNY and CDR2 is SVGAGI in the germline V gene (reference sequence). CDR3 sequence (DNA): TGTGCCAGCACCCCAGGGGGGACAGAGAACACTGAAGCTTTCTTT. This gives the protein CASTPGGTENTEAFF.

This sequence joins TRBV18 and TRBJ2-1; 9 bases map to TRBD2. The CDR3 sequence is 16 residues long. Germline CDR1 is KGHSH and CDR2 is LQKENI. The J segment lost 3 bases and the V segment lost 3 bases, leaving 6 bases of the junction unmatched. CDR3 amino acids: CASSPTAGGYYNEQFF. CDR3 nucleotide sequence: TGTGCCAGCTCACCCACAGCGGGGGGATACTACAATGAGCAGTTCTTC. Drawing the rest from reference TRBV18 and TRBJ2-1, the complete variable domain is NAGVMQNPRHLVRRRGQEARLRCSPMKGHSHVYWYRQLPEEGLKFMVYLQKENIIDESGMPKERFSAEFPKEGPSILRIQQVVRGDSAAYFCASSPTAGGYYNEQFFGPGTRLTVL.

The chain recombines TRBV6-5 with TRBJ1-1, with a weak D call TRBD1 (5 bases). Germline loops: CDR1 MNHEY, CDR2 SVGAGI. V gave up 2 bases and J gave up 6 bases, with 10 bases separating them. This CDR3 has 13 residues. The CDR3 coding sequence is TGTGCCAGCAGTTACGAGGGGAGGGCTGAAGCTTTCTTT. Translated, it gives CASSYEGRAEAFF.

The chain recombines TRBV7-9 with TRBJ2-3; 7 nucleotides line up with TRBD2. V was pared by 5 bases and J by 5 bases, with 16 bases of the junction left unmatched. Germline-derived CDR1 and CDR2 are SEHNR and FQNEAQ (reference sequence). This CDR3 has 17 residues. Here the CDR3 DNA reads TGTGCCAGCAGCCTGAGGGGAGCGGGGAAGGAGGGAGATACGCAGTATTTT. Protein product: CASSLRGAGKEGDTQYF.

The chain recombines TRBV5-4 with TRBJ2-5; unclear D gene. The CDR3 is 14 residues long. The V gene's germline CDR1 is SGHNT and CDR2 YYREEE (reference sequence). With 4 bases removed from V and 2 bases from J, the gap between germline ends came to 12 bases. This CDR3 reads CASSLSDLQETQYF. The CDR3 DNA sequence: TGTGCCAGCAGCCTTTCGGATTTGCAAGAGACCCAGTACTTC.

This clone came up once. This sequence joins TRBV7-3 and TRBJ2-1; perhaps D is TRBD1 or TRBD2 (7 bases each). The germline V gene has CDR1 SGHTA and CDR2 FQGTGA. The CDR3 is 16 amino acids. V was trimmed by 5 bases and J by 0 bases, leaving 14 bases between them. CDR3 in amino acids: CASSKGGGSSYNEQFF. CDR3 sequence (DNA): TGTGCCAGCAGCAAAGGGGGCGGGAGCTCCTACAATGAGCAGTTCTTC.